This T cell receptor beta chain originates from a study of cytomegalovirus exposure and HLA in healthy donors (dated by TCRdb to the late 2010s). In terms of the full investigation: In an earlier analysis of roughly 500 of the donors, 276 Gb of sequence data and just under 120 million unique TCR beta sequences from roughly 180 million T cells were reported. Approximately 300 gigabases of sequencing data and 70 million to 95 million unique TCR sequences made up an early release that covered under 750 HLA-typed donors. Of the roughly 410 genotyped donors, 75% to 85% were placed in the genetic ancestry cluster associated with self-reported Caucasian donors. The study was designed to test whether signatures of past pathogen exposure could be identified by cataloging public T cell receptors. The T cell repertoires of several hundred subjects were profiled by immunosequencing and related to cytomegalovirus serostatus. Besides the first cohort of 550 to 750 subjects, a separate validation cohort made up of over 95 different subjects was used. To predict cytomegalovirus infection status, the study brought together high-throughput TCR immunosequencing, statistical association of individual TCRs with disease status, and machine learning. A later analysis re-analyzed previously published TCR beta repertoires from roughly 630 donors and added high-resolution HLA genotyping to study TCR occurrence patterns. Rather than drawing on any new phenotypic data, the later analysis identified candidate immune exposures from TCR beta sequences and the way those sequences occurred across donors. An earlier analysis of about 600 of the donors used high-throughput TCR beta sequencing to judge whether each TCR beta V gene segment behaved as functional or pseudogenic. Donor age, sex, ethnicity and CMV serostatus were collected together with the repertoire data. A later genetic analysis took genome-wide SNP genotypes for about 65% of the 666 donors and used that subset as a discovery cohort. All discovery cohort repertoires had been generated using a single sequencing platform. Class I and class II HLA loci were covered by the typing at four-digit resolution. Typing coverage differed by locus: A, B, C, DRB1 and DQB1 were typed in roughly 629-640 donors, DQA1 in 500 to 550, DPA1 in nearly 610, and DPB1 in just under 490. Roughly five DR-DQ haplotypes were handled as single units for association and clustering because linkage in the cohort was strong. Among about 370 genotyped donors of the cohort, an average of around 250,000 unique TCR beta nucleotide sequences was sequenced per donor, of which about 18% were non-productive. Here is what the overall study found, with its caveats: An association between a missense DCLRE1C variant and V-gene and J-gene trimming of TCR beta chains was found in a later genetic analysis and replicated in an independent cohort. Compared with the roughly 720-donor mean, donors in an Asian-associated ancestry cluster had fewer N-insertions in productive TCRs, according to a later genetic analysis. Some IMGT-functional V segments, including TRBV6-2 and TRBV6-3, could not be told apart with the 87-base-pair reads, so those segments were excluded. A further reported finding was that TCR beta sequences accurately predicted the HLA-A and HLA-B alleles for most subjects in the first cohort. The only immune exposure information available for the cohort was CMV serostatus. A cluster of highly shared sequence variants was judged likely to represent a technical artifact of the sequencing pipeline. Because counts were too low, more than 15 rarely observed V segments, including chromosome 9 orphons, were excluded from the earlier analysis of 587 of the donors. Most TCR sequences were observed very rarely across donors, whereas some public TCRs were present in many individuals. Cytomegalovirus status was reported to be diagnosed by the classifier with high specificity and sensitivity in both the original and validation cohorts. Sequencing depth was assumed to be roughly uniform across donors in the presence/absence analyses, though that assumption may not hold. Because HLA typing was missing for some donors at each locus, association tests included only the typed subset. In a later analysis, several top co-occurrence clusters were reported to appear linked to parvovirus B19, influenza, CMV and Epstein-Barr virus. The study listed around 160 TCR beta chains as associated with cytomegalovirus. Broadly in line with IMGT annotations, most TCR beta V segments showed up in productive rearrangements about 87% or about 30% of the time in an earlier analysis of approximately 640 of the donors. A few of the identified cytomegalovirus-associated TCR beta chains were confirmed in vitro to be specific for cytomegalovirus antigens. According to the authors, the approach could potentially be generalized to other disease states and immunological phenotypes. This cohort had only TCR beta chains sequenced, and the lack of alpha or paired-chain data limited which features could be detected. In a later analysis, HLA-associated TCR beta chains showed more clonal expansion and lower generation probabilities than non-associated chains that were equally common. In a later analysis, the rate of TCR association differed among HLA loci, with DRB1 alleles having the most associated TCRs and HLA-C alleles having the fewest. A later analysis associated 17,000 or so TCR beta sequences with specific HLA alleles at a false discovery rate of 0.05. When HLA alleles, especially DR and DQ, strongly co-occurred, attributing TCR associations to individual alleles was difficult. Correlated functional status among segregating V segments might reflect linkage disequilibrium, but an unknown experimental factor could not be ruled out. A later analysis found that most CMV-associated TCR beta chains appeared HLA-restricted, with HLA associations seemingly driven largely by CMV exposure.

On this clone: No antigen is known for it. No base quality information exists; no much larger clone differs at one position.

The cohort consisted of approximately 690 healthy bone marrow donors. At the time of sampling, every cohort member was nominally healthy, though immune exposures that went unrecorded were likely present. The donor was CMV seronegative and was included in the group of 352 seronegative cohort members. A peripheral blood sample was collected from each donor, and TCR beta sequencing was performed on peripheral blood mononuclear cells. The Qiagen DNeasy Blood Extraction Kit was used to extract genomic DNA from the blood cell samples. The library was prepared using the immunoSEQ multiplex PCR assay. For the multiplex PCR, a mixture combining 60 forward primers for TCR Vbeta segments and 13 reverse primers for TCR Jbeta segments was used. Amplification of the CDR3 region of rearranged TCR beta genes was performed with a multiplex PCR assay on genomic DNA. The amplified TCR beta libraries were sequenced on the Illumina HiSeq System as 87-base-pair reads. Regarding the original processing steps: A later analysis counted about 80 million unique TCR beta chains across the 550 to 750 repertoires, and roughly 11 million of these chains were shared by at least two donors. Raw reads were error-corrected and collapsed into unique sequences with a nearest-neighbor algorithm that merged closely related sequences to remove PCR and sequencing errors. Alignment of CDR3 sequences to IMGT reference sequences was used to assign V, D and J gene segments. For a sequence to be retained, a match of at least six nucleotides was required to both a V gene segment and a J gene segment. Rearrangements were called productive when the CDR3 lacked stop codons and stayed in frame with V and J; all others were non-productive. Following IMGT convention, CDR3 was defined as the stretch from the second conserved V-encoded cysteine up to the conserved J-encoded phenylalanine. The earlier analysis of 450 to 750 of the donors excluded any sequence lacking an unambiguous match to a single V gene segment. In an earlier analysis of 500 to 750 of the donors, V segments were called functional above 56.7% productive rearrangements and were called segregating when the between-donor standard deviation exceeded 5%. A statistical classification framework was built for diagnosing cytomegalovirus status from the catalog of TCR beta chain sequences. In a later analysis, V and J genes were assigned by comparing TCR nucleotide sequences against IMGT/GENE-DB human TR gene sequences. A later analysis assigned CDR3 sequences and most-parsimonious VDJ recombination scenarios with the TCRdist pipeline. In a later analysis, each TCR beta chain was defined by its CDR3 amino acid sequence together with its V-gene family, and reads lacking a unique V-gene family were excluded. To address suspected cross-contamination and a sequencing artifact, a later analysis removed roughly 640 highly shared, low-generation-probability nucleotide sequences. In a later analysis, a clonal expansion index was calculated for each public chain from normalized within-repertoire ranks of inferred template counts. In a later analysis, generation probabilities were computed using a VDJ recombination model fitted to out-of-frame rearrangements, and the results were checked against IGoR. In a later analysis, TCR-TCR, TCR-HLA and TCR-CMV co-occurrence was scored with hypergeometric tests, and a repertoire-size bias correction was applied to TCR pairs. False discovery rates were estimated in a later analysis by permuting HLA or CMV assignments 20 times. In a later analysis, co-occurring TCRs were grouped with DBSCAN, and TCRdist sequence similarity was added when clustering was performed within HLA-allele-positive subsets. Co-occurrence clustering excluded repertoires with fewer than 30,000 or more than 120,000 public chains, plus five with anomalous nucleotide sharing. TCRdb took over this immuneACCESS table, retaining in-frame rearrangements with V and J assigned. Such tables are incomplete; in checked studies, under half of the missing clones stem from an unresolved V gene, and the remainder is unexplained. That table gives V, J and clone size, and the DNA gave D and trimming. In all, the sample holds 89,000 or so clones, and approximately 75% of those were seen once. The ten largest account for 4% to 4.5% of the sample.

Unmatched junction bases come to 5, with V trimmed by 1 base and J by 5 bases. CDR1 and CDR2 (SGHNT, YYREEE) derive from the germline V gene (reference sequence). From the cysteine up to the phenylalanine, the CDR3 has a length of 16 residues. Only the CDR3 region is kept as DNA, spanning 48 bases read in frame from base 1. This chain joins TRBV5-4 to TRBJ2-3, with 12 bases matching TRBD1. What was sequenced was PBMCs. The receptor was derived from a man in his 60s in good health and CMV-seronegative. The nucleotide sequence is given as TGTGCCAGCAGCTTGTTGGGACAGGGGGCCAAAGATACGCAGTATTTT. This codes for CASSLLGQGAKDTQYF. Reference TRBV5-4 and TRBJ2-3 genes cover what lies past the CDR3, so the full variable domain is ETGVTQSPTHLIKTRGQQVTLRCSSQSGHNTVSWYQQALGQGPQFIFQYYREEENGRGNFPPRFSGLQFPNYSSELNVNALELDDSALYLCASSLLGQGAKDTQYFGPGTRLTVL.